Below, 18 T cell receptor beta chains from the same sample are listed, as sequenced in a study of shared clonotypes between healthy human individuals (dated by TCRdb to 2019 to 2021). Libraries came from the immunoSEQ multiplex PCR assay. Sourced from immuneACCESS, this table was stored by TCRdb with only in-frame sequences that have V and J called. A share of the clones is absent; for the studies checked, an unresolved V gene accounts for under half, and the remainder has no known explanation. This sample comprises under 1,900,000 clones, less than 99% of them detected only once. The ten largest clones capture approximately 0.4% of the sample. The sample was naive CD4+ T cells sorted from blood. The sample's cell subset or site, from its label and the paper: CD45RA+ positively selected. Receptors were obtained from a man aged 25 to 40 in good health.

The chain has TRBV9 and TRBJ2-3; TRBD1 matches 8 bases. V lost 4 bases and J lost 4; bases outside the gene matches: 14. The V gene's germline CDR1 is SGDLS and CDR2 YYNGEE. The CDR3 is made up of 17 amino acids. This CDR3 reads CASSLTTGVGIADTQYF. The DNA of the CDR3 is TGTGCCAGCAGCCTTACGACAGGGGTTGGTATCGCAGATACGCAGTATTTT. The complete variable domain, with remaining parts taken from reference TRBV9 and TRBJ2-3, reads DSGVTQTPKHLITATGQRVTLRCSPRSGDLSVYWYQQSLDQGLQFLIQYYNGEERAKGNILERFSAQQFPDLHSELNLSSLELGDSALYFCASSLTTGVGIADTQYFGPGTRLTVL.

A single count supports this clone. The chain recombines TRBV2 with TRBJ2-2; tentative D call: TRBD1 (7 bases). This CDR3 spans 13 amino acids. V was shortened by 9 bases and J by 5 bases, with 13 bases between the two germline ends. Germline V lookup: CDR1 SNHLY, CDR2 FYNNEI. The CDR3 is CARRGQQTGELFF. The CDR3 DNA is TGTGCCAGGCGGGGACAGCAGACCGGGGAGCTGTTTTTT.

The chain has TRBV4-3 and TRBJ2-3; 9 bases match TRBD2. Germline CDR1 is LGHNA and CDR2 is YSLEER. The CDR3 contains 16 residues. J lost 5 bases, V lost 1 base, and 7 bases had no gene match. CDR3 coding DNA: TGCGCCAGCAGCCAAGGCGCTAGCGGGATCTTAGATACGCAGTATTTT. It specifies CASSQGASGILDTQYF.

This chain connects TRBV10-3 to TRBJ2-2; possibly TRBD1 or TRBD2 for D (5 bases each). Germline CDR1 ENHRY, CDR2 SYGVKD. V was shortened by 0 bases and J by 1 base, with 6 bases between the two germline ends. CDR3 length equals 15 residues. DNA for the CDR3: TGTGCCATCAGTGAGTCTGGGGGGAACACCGGGGAGCTGTTTTTT. Protein sequence: CAISESGGNTGELFF.

The genes are TRBV18 and TRBJ2-5, with 11 bases lining up with TRBD1. CDR1 is KGHSH and CDR2 is LQKENI in the germline V gene. The J segment lost 5 bases and the V segment lost 2 bases, leaving 4 bases of the junction unmatched. This CDR3 spans 15 amino acids. The CDR3 loop is CASSPGTGGMETQYF. The DNA of the CDR3 is TGTGCCAGCTCACCAGGGACAGGGGGAATGGAGACCCAGTACTTC.

The V call is TRBV7-2, the J call TRBJ2-5, with unresolved D. V was trimmed by 2 bases and J by 7 bases, leaving 14 bases between them. Germline V gene lookup returns CDR1 SGHTA and CDR2 FQGNSA. This CDR3 spans 14 amino acids. The CDR3 loop reads CASSLNNVEGTQYF. CDR3 bases: TGTGCCAGCAGCTTAAATAATGTAGAAGGGACCCAGTACTTC.

The gene calls are TRBV5-1 and TRBJ2-3, with D possibly being TRBD2 (6 bases). V dropped 4 bases and J dropped 2 bases, with 14 bases sitting between them. CDR3 length equals 15 residues. The germline CDR1 and CDR2 sequences are SGHRS and YFSETQ. For the CDR3, the DNA is TGCGCCAGCAGCCCCCGGGTAGCGGACACAGATACGCAGTATTTT. This encodes CASSPRVADTDTQYF.

The chain links TRBV4-2 to TRBJ1-2, with 7 bases identical to TRBD1. The germline CDR1 and CDR2 sequences are LGHNA and YNFKEQ. This CDR3 spans 15 amino acids. With 0 bases clipped from V and 0 bases from J, the junction kept 1 base outside the gene matches. As DNA, the CDR3 is TGTGCCAGCAGCCAAGATGGACAGGCTAACTATGGCTACACCTTC. Translation gives CASSQDGQANYGYTF.

This clone was seen just once. This chain uses TRBV7-9 with TRBJ2-7, with TRBD2 identical over 7 bases. The CDR3 has 13 residues. Germline V CDR1 and CDR2: SEHNR, FQNEAQ (reference sequence). The junction had 6 bases not matched to a gene; V was cut back by 3 bases and J by 7 bases. The CDR3 loop reads CASSLAGAREQYF. CDR3 DNA sequence: TGTGCCAGCAGCTTGGCGGGAGCGCGAGAGCAGTACTTC.

The chain combines TRBV18 with TRBJ1-2; TRBD1 aligns across 7 bases. CDR1 is KGHSH and CDR2 is LQKENI in the germline V gene. This CDR3 contains 15 residues. After removal of 2 bases from V and 7 bases from J, the junction contained 10 bases not matched to a gene. The CDR3 DNA reads as TGTGCCAGCTCACCATGGACAGGAGAGGTTGCTGGCTACACCTTC. This codes for CASSPWTGEVAGYTF.

V and J are TRBV29-1 and TRBJ2-5, with a possible D match to TRBD1 (6 bases). Germline V gives CDR1 SQVTM, CDR2 ANQGSEA. Trimming took off 7 bases at V and 5 bases at J, with 14 bases between the two ends. The length of the CDR3 is 12 residues. This CDR3 is CSAQGYRETQYF. As DNA, the CDR3 is TGCAGCGCACAGGGTTATCGGGAGACCCAGTACTTC. Together with reference TRBV29-1 and TRBJ2-5, the CDR3 gives the full variable domain: SAVISQKPSRDICQRGTSLTIQCQVDSQVTMMFWYRQQPGQSLTLIATANQGSEATYESGFVIDKFPISRPNLTFSTLTVSNMSPEDSSIYLCSAQGYRETQYFGPGTRLLVL.

The chain is built from TRBV6-6 and TRBJ2-7; D call uncertain. The CDR3 has 14 residues. CDR1 and CDR2 (germline): MNHNY, SVGAGI (reference sequence). The V end lost 5 bases, the J end lost 2 bases, and 13 bases lay between the germline ends. As DNA, the CDR3 is TGTGCCAGCAGTCCCCTCTCAGGCACCTACGAGCAGTACTTC. Translation: CASSPLSGTYEQYF.

The chain carries TRBV29-1 and TRBJ2-1; 9 bases map to TRBD2. Germline V gene data show CDR1 as SQVTM and CDR2 as ANQGSEA. Losses at the gene ends were 0 bases for V and 8 bases for J; bases not matched to a gene: 11. CDR3 length equals 16 residues. This CDR3 is CSVEDRMASGIDEQFF. The CDR3 DNA reads as TGCAGCGTTGAAGATCGGATGGCTAGCGGGATTGATGAGCAGTTCTTC.

The rearrangement joins TRBV5-1 to TRBJ2-7; 9 bases are a match to TRBD1. With 0 bases clipped from V and 2 bases from J, the junction kept 6 bases outside the gene matches. CDR1 SGHRS and CDR2 YFSETQ come from the germline V gene. The CDR3 is 16 amino acids. In DNA form, the CDR3 reads TGCGCCAGCAGCTTGGAAGGACAGGGGTCCCCCTACGAGCAGTACTTC. This encodes CASSLEGQGSPYEQYF.

To note about this clone: One base away lies a much larger clone, so this may be a sequencing read error. The sample carries other DNA sequences with the same CDR3. The rearrangement uses TRBV2 and TRBJ2-6; D is unclear. The germline CDR1 and CDR2 sequences are SNHLY and FYNNEI. The CDR3 is made up of 14 amino acids. Deletions cut 2 bases from V and 0 bases from J, with 2 bases between. In DNA form, the CDR3 reads TGTGCCAGCAGTGAAAGCTCTGGGGCCAACGTCCTGACTTTC. As protein: CASSESSGANVLTF.

In its sample, this clone was seen once. The chain carries TRBV5-6 and TRBJ2-3; the D is unclear. The CDR3 is made up of 14 amino acids. Germline V lookup: CDR1 SGHDT, CDR2 YYEEEE. V lost 3 bases and J 2 bases, leaving 10 bases between the germline ends. The CDR3 sequence: CASSYGRNTDTQYF. In DNA form, the CDR3 reads TGTGCCAGCAGCTATGGCAGGAACACAGATACGCAGTATTTT.

The rearrangement joins TRBV18 to TRBJ2-7; the D gene is possibly TRBD1 (6 bases). The CDR3 is made up of 15 amino acids. V lost 3 bases, J lost 2 bases, and 14 bases lay in between. Germline lookup yields CDR1 KGHSH and CDR2 LQKENI. CDR3 nucleotides: TGTGCCAGCTCACCTACAAGGGGACAAACCTACGAGCAGTACTTC. The encoded protein is CASSPTRGQTYEQYF.

A note on this clone: Other DNA sequences in the same sample also yield this CDR3. The chain carries TRBV5-1 and TRBJ2-3, with D hard to call. The germline gives CDR1 SGHRS, CDR2 YFSETQ. V shed 3 bases and J shed 2 bases, with 4 bases lying between them. This CDR3 contains 12 residues. CDR3 in DNA: TGCGCCAGCAGCTACAACACAGATACGCAGTATTTT. This codes for CASSYNTDTQYF.